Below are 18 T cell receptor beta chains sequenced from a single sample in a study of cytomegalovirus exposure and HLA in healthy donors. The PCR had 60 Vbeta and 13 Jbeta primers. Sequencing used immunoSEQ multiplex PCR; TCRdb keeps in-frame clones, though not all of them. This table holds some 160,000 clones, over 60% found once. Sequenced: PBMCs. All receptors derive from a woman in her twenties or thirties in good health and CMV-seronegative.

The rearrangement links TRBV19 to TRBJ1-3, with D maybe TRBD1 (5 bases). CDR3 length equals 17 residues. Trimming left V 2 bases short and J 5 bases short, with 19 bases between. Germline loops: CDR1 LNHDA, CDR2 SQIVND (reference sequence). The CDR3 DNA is TGTGCCAGTAGTATAAGCATATGGGTTCAGGGAAGAAACACCATATATTTT. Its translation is CASSISIWVQGRNTIYF.

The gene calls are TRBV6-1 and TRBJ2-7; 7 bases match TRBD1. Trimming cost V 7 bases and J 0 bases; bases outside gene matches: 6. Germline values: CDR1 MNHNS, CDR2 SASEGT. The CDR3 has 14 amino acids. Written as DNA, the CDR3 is TGTGCCAGCACTAGACAGGGACCCTCCTACGAGCAGTACTTC. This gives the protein CASTRQGPSYEQYF.

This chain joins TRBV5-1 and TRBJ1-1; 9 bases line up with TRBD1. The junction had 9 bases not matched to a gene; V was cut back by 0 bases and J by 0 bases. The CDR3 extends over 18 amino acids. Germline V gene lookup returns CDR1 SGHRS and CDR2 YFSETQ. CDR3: CASSLATGGAGMNTEAFF. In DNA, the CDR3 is TGCGCCAGCAGCTTGGCAACAGGGGGCGCAGGAATGAACACTGAAGCTTTCTTT.

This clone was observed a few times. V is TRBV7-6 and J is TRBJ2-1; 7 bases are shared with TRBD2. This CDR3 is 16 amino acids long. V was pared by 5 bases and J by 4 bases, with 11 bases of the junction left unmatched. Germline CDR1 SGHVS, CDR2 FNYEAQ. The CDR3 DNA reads TGTGCCAGCAGCCCCTCGAGAGCGGGGATTTACAATGAGCAGTTCTTC. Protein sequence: CASSPSRAGIYNEQFF.

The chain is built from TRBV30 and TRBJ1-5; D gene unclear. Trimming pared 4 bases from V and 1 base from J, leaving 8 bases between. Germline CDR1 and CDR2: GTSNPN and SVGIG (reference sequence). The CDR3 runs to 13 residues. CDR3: CAWTGESNQPQHF. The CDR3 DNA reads TGTGCCTGGACGGGTGAGAGCAATCAGCCCCAGCATTTT.

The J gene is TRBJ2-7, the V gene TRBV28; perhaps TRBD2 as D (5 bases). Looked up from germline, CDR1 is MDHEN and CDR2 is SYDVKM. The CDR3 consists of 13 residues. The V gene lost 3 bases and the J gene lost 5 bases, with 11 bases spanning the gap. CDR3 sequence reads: CASSFVGEDEQYF. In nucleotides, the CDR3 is TGTGCCAGCAGTTTTGTGGGAGAGGACGAGCAGTACTTC.

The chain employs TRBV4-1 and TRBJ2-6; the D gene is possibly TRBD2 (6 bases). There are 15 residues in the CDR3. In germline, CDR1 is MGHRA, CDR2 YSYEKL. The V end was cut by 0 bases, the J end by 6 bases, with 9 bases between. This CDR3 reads CASSQEWGVANVLTF. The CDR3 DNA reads TGCGCCAGCAGCCAAGAGTGGGGGGTGGCCAACGTCCTGACTTTC.

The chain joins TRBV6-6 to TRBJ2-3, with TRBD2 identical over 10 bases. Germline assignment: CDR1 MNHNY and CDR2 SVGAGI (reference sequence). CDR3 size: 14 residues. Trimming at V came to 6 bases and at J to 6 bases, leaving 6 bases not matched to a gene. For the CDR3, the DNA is TGTGCCAGCAGGCTACTAGCGGGGTCTGATACGCAGTATTTT. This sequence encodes CASRLLAGSDTQYF.

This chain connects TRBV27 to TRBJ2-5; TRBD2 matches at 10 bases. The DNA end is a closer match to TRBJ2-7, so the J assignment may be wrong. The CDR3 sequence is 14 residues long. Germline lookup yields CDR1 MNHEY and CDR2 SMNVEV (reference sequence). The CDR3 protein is CASRLAGVAYEQYF. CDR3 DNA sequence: TGTGCCAGCAGGCTAGCGGGAGTTGCCTACGAGCAGTACTTC.

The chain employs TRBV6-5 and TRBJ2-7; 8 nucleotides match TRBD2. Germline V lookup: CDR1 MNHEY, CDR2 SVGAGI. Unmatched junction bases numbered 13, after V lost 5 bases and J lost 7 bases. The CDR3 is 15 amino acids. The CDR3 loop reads CASSGTSGDPTEQYF. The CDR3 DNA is TGTGCCAGCAGTGGAACTAGCGGCGACCCTACTGAGCAGTACTTC.

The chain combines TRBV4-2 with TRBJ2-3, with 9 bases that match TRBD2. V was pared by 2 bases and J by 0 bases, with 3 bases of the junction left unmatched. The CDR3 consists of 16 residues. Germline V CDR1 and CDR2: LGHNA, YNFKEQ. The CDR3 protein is CASSQRLADSTDTQYF. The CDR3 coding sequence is TGTGCCAGCAGCCAACGACTAGCGGATAGCACAGATACGCAGTATTTT.

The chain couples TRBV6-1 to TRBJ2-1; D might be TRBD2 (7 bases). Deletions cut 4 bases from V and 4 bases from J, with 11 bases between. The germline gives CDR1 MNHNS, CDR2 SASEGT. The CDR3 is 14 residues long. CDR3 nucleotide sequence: TGTGCCAGCAGTGCGAGGGGGGGTTACAATGAGCAGTTCTTC. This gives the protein CASSARGGYNEQFF.

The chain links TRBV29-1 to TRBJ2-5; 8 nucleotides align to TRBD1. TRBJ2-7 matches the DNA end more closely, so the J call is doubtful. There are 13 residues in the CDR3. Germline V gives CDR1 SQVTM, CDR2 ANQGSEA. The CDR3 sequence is CSVGTGSGDEQYF. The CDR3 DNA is TGCAGCGTGGGGACAGGATCGGGTGACGAGCAGTACTTC.

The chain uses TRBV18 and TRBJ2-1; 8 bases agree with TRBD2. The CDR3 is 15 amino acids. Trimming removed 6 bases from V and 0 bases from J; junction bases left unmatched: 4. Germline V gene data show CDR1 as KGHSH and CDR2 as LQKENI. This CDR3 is CASSIAGSSYNEQFF. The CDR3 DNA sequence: TGTGCCAGCTCGATAGCGGGGAGCTCCTACAATGAGCAGTTCTTC.

CDR3 loop: CASRGLGNTIYF. The CDR3 DNA reads TGTGCCAGCAGGGGGCTCGGAAACACCATATATTTT. The chain links TRBV9 to TRBJ1-3, with D possibly TRBD1 on 5 matching bases. The CDR3 sequence is 12 residues long. The germline V and J ends were trimmed by 5 bases and 4 bases, with 7 bases remaining between them. Germline V gene sequence: CDR1 SGDLS, CDR2 YYNGEE.

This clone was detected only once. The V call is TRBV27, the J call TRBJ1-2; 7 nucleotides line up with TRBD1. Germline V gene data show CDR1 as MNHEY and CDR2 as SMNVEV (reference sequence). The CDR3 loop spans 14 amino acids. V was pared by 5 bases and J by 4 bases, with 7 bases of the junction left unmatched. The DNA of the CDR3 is TGTGCCAGCAGTCTGACAGGGATAGGCTATGGCTACACCTTC. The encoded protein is CASSLTGIGYGYTF.

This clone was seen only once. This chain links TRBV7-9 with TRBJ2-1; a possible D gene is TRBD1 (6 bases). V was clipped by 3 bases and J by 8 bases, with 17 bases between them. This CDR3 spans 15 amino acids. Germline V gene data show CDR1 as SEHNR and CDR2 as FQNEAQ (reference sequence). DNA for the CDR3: TGTGCCAGCAGCTTGGGACAATCTCGTCTTGATGAGCAGTTCTTC. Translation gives CASSLGQSRLDEQFF.

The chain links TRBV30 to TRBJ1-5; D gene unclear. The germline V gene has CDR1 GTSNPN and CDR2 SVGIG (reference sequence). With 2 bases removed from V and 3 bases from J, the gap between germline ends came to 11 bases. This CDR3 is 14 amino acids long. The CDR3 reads CAWSRGRSNQPQHF. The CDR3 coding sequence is TGTGCCTGGAGTCGGGGAAGGTCCAATCAGCCCCAGCATTTT.